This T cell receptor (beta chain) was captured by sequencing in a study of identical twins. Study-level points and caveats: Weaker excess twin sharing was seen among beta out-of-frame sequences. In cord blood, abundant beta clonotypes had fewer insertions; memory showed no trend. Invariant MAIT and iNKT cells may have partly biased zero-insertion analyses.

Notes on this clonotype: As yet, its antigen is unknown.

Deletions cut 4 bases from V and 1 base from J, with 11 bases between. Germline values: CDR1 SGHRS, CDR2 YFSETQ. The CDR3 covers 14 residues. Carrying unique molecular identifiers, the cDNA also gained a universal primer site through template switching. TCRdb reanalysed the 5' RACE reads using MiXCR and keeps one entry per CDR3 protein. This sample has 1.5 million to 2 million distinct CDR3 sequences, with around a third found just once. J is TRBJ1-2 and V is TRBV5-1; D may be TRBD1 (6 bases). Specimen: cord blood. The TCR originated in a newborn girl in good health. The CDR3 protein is CASSTGNGNYGYTF. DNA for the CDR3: TGCGCCAGCAGCACAGGGAATGGTAACTATGGCTACACCTTC. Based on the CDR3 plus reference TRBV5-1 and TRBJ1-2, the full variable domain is KAGVTQTPRYLIKTRGQQVTLSCSPISGHRSVSWYQQTPGQGLQFLFEYFSETQRNKGNFPGRFSGRQFSNSRSEMNVSTLELGDSALYLCASSTGNGNYGYTFGSGTRLTVV.